Given below is one T cell receptor (beta chain) in context. Antigen: not known. Newly diagnosed hyperthyroidism, duration under 2 months, in patients aged 18 to 65. Uncontrolled infection, other autoimmune disease, pregnancy or lactation led to exclusion. The V gene end was trimmed by 4 bases and the J gene end by 6 bases; junction bases not matched to a gene: 6. This CDR3 has 14 amino acids. Germline CDR1 reads SGHRS; CDR2 reads YFSETQ. The data belong to a study of T cells in Graves' hyperthyroidism and ophthalmopathy. Study observations and caveats: Researchers found most expanded thyroid clonotypes above 0.001 in blood as well. The model anticipated ophthalmopathy a median approximately 6.5 months pre-onset.

The source material, RNA transcripts, was used to amplify TCR beta CDR3 regions. The HTBI primer set drove a first-round RT-PCR of the TCR CDR3. MiXCR was run by TCRdb on the multiplex PCR reads, yielding one entry per CDR3 protein. The sample contains 450,000 to 700,000 distinct CDR3 sequences, around 46% of which appear only once. The receptor comes from a woman aged 18-29 years with Graves' hyperthyroidism. This chain links TRBV5-1 with TRBJ2-7, with TRBD2 identical over 11 bases. Sequences were obtained from peripheral blood or thyroid tissue (not recorded which). CDR3 protein: CASSISGRASEQYF. The CDR3 region has the DNA TGCGCCAGCAGCATTAGCGGGAGGGCCTCCGAGCAGTACTTC.